The following is a TCR beta chain sequence with its context. This CDR3 comprises 14 residues. Trimming removed 7 bases from V and 3 bases from J, with 13 bases in between. The germline V gene has CDR1 LNHDA and CDR2 SQIVND (reference sequence). The sample belongs to a study of blood T cell repertoires in COVID-19. Original processing notes: By means of reference gene primer amplification, nucleated cell counts were estimated. Generated by immunoSEQ multiplex PCR, the TCRdb table keeps only in-frame clones and is missing some. V and J calls and clone size are copied from that table; D and trimming were computed from the DNA. The table lists some 490,000 clones, 80% to 90% of them singletons.

The source of this sequence is a human donor in a cohort sampled during active COVID-19. V usage is TRBV19 and J usage is TRBJ2-1; D perhaps matches TRBD2 (6 bases). The sample consisted of peripheral blood. CDR3 sequence: CASNSHGGYNEQFF. The CDR3 nucleotides read TGTGCCAGTAACAGCCACGGGGGCTACAATGAGCAGTTCTTC.